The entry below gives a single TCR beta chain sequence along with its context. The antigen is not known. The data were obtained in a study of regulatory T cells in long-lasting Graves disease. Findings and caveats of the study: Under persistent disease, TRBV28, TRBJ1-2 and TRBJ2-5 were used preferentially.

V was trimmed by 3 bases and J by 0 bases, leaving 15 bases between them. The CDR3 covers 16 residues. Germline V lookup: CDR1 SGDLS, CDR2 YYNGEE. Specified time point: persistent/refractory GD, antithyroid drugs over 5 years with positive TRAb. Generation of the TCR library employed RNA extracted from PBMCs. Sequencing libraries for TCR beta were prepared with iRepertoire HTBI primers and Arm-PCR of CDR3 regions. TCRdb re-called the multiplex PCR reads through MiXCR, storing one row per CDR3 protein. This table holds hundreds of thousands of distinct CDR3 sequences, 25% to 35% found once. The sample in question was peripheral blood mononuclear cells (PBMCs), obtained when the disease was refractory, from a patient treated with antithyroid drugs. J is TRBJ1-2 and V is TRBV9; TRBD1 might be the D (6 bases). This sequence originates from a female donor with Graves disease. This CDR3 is CASSDLTGDSNYGYTF. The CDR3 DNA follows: TGTGCCAGCAGCGACCTGACAGGCGATTCTAACTATGGCTACACCTTC.